This entry describes one T cell receptor (beta chain). The count of this clone is one. The antigen it recognizes is unknown. Within one base of it there is no much larger clone, and no base qualities were kept. The sample originates from a study of blood T cell repertoires in COVID-19 (dated by TCRdb to the early 2020s). About the investigation overall: Samples from collaborators originated in the United States, Italy and Spain and spanned both the acute and convalescent phases of COVID-19. The repertoires were released in a freely available public database intended as a resource for research on the immune response to SARS-CoV-2. The samples were drawn from the first 160 participants of the ongoing ImmuneRACE study and from some 1,300 subjects provided by 6 global collaborators. Subjects who had been exposed to COVID-19, were actively infected with it, or had recovered from it provided the deeply sampled blood TCRbeta repertoires that made up the dataset. The prospective study material was composed of cDNA or gDNA derived from T cells, B-cell-depleted T cells, or PBMCs. A de-identified subject ID, COVID-19 status, age in years and sex were almost always included in the sample metadata. Where available, HLA class I and class II types were taken from metadata supplied by the sample provider and were not determined by assay-based typing.

General conclusions and limits of the study: The quantity of clinical and demographic metadata differed by source and by participant and was supplied without curation.

The immunoSEQ Assay, a bias-controlled multiplex PCR, was used to amplify TCRbeta CDR3 regions from genomic DNA. The authors' pipeline ran thus. Within the assay, amplification of reference gene primers was used to estimate how many nucleated cells each sample contained. To quantify the absolute abundance of each unique TCRbeta CDR3 rearrangement, sequence reads were collapsed and filtered. For each sample, productive Simpson clonality was calculated as the square root of Simpson's diversity index over productive rearrangements. TCRdb re-hosts the immuneACCESS table, in-frame sequences only. Its copies lack some clones; in the studies checked, an unresolved V gene accounts for under half of them, and the cause for the rest is not known. V and J calls plus clone size are reproduced from that table; the DNA served to infer D and trimming. The sample table contains approximately 300,000 clones; only one count was recorded for about 90% of them. Together, the top ten hold approximately 2.4% of the sample.

In the germline V gene (reference sequence), CDR1 corresponds to SEHNR and CDR2 to FQNEAQ. The CDR3 holds 14 amino acids from the cysteine to the phenylalanine. Just the 42-base CDR3 DNA is kept, in frame starting at base 1. V loses 0 bases, J loses 7 bases, and the germline ends lie 12 bases apart. The collaborating institutions used their own protocols to collect whole blood in K2EDTA tubes. For TCRbeta analysis, collaborators shipped samples in one of three forms: frozen whole blood, isolated PBMCs, or DNA extracted from either of those sample types. Recombination connected TRBV7-9 to TRBJ2-5; the best D guess is TRBD1, with 6 bases matching. The material sequenced was peripheral blood. The source is a man in his late teens or twenties with active or convalescent COVID-19. Here the CDR3 is given as CASSLATGHPTQYF. The DNA reads TGTGCCAGCAGCTTAGCGACGGGACATCCGACCCAGTACTTC.